Presented here are 15 T cell receptor beta chains from one specimen sequenced in a study of cytomegalovirus exposure and HLA in healthy donors. Researchers ran the PCR with 60 Vbeta and 13 Jbeta primers. The method was immunoSEQ multiplex PCR; TCRdb's version includes in-frame clones alone and lacks a portion of them. The table records 78,000 or so clones, 84% of them present only once. The specimen was PBMCs. These receptors all stem from a woman aged 45-59 years in good health and CMV-seronegative.

The CDR3 sequence is CASSSWTEENYGYTF. The CDR3 bases are TGTGCCAGTAGTTCATGGACGGAGGAGAACTATGGCTACACCTTC. The rearrangement uses TRBV19 and TRBJ1-2; D gene uncertain. The germline V gene encodes CDR1 LNHDA and CDR2 SQIVND (reference sequence). This CDR3 comprises 15 residues. V lost 5 bases to trimming and J lost 2 bases, with 15 bases between them.

The rearrangement uses TRBV14 and TRBJ2-7; tentatively, D is TRBD2 (6 bases). CDR1 is SGHDN and CDR2 is FVKESK in the germline V gene. The CDR3 has 16 amino acids. The germline V and J ends were trimmed by 4 bases and 0 bases, with 16 bases remaining between them. The CDR3 spells CASSPITGVGSYEQYF. CDR3 in DNA: TGTGCCAGCAGCCCTATTACGGGAGTGGGCTCCTACGAGCAGTACTTC. Full variable domain (outside the CDR3, taken from reference TRBV14 and TRBJ2-7): EAGVTQFPSHSVIEKGQTVTLRCDPISGHDNLYWYRRVMGKEIKFLLHFVKESKQDESGMPNNRFLAERTGGTYSTLKVQPAELEDSGVYFCASSPITGVGSYEQYFGPGTRLTVT.

The chain is built from TRBV11-2 and TRBJ2-7; maybe TRBD1 (5 bases). V lost 1 base, J lost 3 bases, and 10 bases lay in between. This CDR3 has 14 amino acids. CDR1 and CDR2 (germline): SGHAT, FQNNGV. The CDR3 loop is CASSLVGASYEQYF. CDR3 nucleotides: TGTGCCAGCAGCTTAGTAGGGGCCAGCTACGAGCAGTACTTC.

This clone was detected only a few times. This sequence joins TRBV7-9 and TRBJ2-7; TRBD2 matches 10 bases. CDR1 is SEHNR and CDR2 is FQNEAQ in the germline V gene (reference sequence). CDR3 size: 16 residues. After removal of 5 bases from V and 3 bases from J, the junction contained 10 bases not matched to a gene. CDR3 DNA sequence: TGTGCCAGCAGCCGTAGGGAGACTAGCGGGCGCTACGAGCAGTACTTC. This encodes CASSRRETSGRYEQYF.

The V gene is TRBV15, the J gene TRBJ2-2, with 8 bases matching TRBD1. V was pared by 0 bases and J by 6 bases, with 9 bases of the junction left unmatched. Looked up from germline, CDR1 is LNHNV and CDR2 is YYDKDF (reference sequence). The CDR3 loop spans 17 amino acids. The DNA for the CDR3 is TGTGCCACCAGCAGAGATCCGCAGGGGGCATCTGCCGGGGAGCTGTTTTTT. Amino acid sequence: CATSRDPQGASAGELFF.

The chain links TRBV5-6 to TRBJ2-1; 8 bases are shared with TRBD2. CDR3 size: 16 residues. V lost 0 bases, J lost 5 bases, and 7 bases stayed unmatched. Germline lookup yields CDR1 SGHDT and CDR2 YYEEEE. DNA of the CDR3: TGTGCCAGCAGCTTGGTGCGGACTAGCCTCAACAATGAGCAGTTCTTC. This codes for CASSLVRTSLNNEQFF.

The chain joins TRBV19 to TRBJ1-5; 9 bases agree with TRBD1. Germline V gene sequence: CDR1 LNHDA, CDR2 SQIVND (reference sequence). The CDR3 spans 20 residues. This CDR3 is CAELFSASGTGTTPNQPQHF. Here the CDR3 DNA reads TGTGCGGAGTTATTTTCCGCGTCCGGGACAGGGACCACTCCTAATCAGCCCCAGCATTTT.

This clone appeared once. The V and J genes are TRBV10-3 and TRBJ1-2; 10 bases map to TRBD1. CDR3 length: 15 amino acids. CDR1 and CDR2 from the germline V gene are ENHRY and SYGVKD. V trimming: 6 bases; J trimming: 4 bases; junction bases outside the gene matches: 8. The CDR3 loop reads CAIRAGTGEGYGYTF. CDR3 coding DNA: TGTGCCATCAGAGCCGGGACAGGGGAAGGCTATGGCTACACCTTC.

The J gene is TRBJ1-5, the V gene TRBV5-4; perhaps TRBD1 as D (5 bases). The CDR3 is made up of 14 amino acids. Trimming pared 5 bases from V and 11 bases from J, leaving 20 bases between. CDR1 and CDR2 from the germline V gene are SGHNT and YYREEE (reference sequence). CDR3 region: CASSYGGSGRAQHF. Written as DNA, the CDR3 is TGTGCCAGCAGTTACGGGGGGTCCGGCCGGGCCCAGCATTTT.

This sequence joins TRBV7-6 and TRBJ2-1; 10 nucleotides line up with TRBD2. V lost 5 bases, J lost 2 bases, and 3 bases stayed unmatched. The CDR3 is 15 amino acids. Germline V gene data show CDR1 as SGHVS and CDR2 as FNYEAQ. The CDR3 DNA reads TGTGCCAGCAGCCCCAGCGGGGGGGCCTACAATGAGCAGTTCTTC. Protein: CASSPSGGAYNEQFF.

V gene TRBV5-1 combines with J gene TRBJ2-3; D is perhaps TRBD2 (6 bases). V gave up 0 bases and J gave up 6 bases, with 14 bases separating them. Germline V gene data show CDR1 as SGHRS and CDR2 as YFSETQ. The CDR3 is 15 amino acids. This CDR3 reads CASSLGQGGSDTQYF. CDR3 coding DNA: TGCGCCAGCAGCTTGGGGCAGGGAGGTTCGGATACGCAGTATTTT.

This sequence joins TRBV30 and TRBJ2-3, with D possibly TRBD2 on 5 matching bases. This CDR3 spans 13 amino acids. With 5 bases removed from V and 2 bases from J, the gap between germline ends came to 11 bases. Germline loops: CDR1 GTSNPN, CDR2 SVGIG (reference sequence). CDR3 nucleotide sequence: TGTGCCTGGGCGGCGGGTAACACAGATACGCAGTATTTT. Its protein product is CAWAAGNTDTQYF.

V usage is TRBV19 and J usage is TRBJ1-1; TRBD1 is a possible D gene (5 bases). Trimming cost V 7 bases and J 5 bases, with 14 bases left between them. Germline CDR1 and CDR2: LNHDA and SQIVND (reference sequence). The CDR3 runs 13 residues. CDR3 bases: TGTGCCAGTACCGCGGGGGGGATTACTGAAGCTTTCTTT. Translated: CASTAGGITEAFF.

The chain couples TRBV27 to TRBJ1-4; 10 positions match TRBD1. The junction had 2 bases not matched to a gene; V was cut back by 2 bases and J by 5 bases. The germline V gene encodes CDR1 MNHEY and CDR2 SMNVEV (reference sequence). The CDR3 has 15 amino acids. CDR3 nucleotides: TGTGCCAGCAGTTTAGGGGACAGGGGCAATGAAAAACTGTTTTTT. As protein: CASSLGDRGNEKLFF.

The J gene is TRBJ2-3, the V gene TRBV7-3; 7 bases map to TRBD2. Germline values: CDR1 SGHTA, CDR2 FQGTGA. Trimming took 0 bases from V and 2 from J; bases not matched to a gene: 11. The CDR3 runs to 18 residues. This CDR3 is CASSLTYHGRAHTDTQYF. In nucleotides, the CDR3 is TGTGCCAGCAGCTTAACGTATCATGGGAGGGCACACACAGATACGCAGTATTTT.